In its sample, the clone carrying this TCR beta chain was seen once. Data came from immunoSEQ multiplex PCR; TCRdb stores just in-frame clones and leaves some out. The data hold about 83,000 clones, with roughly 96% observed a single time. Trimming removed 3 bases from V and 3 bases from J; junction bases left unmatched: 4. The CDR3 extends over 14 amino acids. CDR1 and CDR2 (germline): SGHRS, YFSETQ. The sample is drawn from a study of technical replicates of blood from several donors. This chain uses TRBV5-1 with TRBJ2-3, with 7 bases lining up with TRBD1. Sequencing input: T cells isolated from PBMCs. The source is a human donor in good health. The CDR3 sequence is CASSSTGSTDTQYF. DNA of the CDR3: TGCGCCAGCAGCTCGACAGGGTCGACAGATACGCAGTATTTT. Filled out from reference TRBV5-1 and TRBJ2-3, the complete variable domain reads KAGVTQTPRYLIKTRGQQVTLSCSPISGHRSVSWYQQTPGQGLQFLFEYFSETQRNKGNFPGRFSGRQFSNSRSEMNVSTLELGDSALYLCASSSTGSTDTQYFGPGTRLTVL.